This TCR beta chain was recovered during a study of cytomegalovirus exposure and HLA in healthy donors. CDR1 is LGHNA, CDR2 YSLEER, per germline. V shed 1 base and J shed 4 bases, with 12 bases lying between them. The CDR3 is 15 residues long. 60 Vbeta and 13 Jbeta primers were used in PCR. The repertoire was sequenced with immunoSEQ multiplex PCR; TCRdb's copy has only in-frame clones and lacks some. The repertoire shows more than 35,000 clones; the top ten hold 1% to 1.5%. As regards this clone: The antigen is undetermined.

Study-level findings and limits: Cytomegalovirus-associated status was assigned to about 180 TCR beta chains.

The chain is built from TRBV4-3 and TRBJ2-3; a weak D match, TRBD2 (5 bases). The sequencing sample was made of PBMCs. The origin of this receptor is a man younger than 45 in good health and CMV-seronegative. The CDR3 coding sequence is TGCGCCAGCAGCCAAGCAAAGCGGACCCCAGATACGCAGTATTTT. Protein product: CASSQAKRTPDTQYF.